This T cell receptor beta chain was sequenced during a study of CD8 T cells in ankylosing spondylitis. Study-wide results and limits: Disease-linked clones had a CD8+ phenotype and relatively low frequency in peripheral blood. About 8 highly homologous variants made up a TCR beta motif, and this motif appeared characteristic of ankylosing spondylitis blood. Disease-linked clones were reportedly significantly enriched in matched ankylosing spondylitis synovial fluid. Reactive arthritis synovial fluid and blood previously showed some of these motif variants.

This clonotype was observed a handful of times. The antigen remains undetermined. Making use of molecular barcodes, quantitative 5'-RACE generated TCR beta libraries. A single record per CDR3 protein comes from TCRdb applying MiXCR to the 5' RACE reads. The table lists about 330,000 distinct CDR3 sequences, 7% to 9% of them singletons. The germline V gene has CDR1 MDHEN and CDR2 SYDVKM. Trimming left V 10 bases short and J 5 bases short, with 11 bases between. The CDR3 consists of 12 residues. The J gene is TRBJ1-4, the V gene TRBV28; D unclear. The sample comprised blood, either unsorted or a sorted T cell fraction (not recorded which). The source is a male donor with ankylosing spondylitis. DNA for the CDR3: TGTGCCATCCGGGAGGTGAATGAAAAACTGTTTTTT. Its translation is CAIREVNEKLFF.